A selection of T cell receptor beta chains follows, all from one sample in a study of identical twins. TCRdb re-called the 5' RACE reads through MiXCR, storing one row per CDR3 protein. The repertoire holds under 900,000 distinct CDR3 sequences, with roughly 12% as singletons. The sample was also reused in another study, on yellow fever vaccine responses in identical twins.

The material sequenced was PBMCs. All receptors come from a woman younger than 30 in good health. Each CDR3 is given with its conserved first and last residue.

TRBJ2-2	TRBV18	CASSPQGSYTGELFF
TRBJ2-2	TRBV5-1	CASSPKPGTGELFF
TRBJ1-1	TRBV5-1	CASSWGDRGRTEAFF
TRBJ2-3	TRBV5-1	CASSGHDRGPTDTQYF
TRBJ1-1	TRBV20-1	CSATQRLRNTEAFF
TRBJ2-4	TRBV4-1	CASSQGYRGYIQYF
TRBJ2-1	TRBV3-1	CASSQDHSGRAHEQFF
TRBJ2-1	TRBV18	CASSPVQGNEQFF
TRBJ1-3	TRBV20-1	CSAPDRGSGNTIYF
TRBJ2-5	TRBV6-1	CASSKIPGQGAETQYF
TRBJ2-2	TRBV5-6	CASTPWTWKRESTGELFF
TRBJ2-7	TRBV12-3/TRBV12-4	CASGGTGYEQYF
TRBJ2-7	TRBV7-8	CASSFDRFSYEQYF
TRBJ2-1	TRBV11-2	CASSSPEAGLTEQFF
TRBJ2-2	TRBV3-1	CPSSQGTSGSLAELFF
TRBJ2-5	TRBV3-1	CASSQVVTSGGRAETQYF
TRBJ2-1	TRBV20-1	CSAKREYYNEQFF
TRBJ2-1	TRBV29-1	CSAPRGGGANEQFF
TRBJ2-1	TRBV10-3	CAISEGLLDRAGNEQFF
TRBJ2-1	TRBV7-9	CASSLERPWQFF
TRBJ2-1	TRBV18	CASSQRLAGGFNEQFF
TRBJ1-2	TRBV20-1	CSAPTGTVYGYTF
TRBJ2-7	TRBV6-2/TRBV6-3	CASSYSPGSLGYEQYF
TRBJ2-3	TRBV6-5	CASSYFVDRATDTQYF
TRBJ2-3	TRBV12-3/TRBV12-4	CASSVGTNTDTQYF
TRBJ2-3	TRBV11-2	CASSLKVGGYTDTQYF
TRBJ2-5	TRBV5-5	CASSSRQAIGETQYF
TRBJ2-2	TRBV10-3	CAISESPTGGTGELFF
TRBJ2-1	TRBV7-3	CASSQTSGTYNEQFF
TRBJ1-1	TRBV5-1	CASSLAGAPNTEAFF
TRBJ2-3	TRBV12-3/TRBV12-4	CASGERGSTDTQYF
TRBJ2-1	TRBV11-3	CASSLGRGAPNNEQFF
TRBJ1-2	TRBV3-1	CASSPSTAFYGYTF
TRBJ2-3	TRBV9	CASSVPVAGGTTDTQYF
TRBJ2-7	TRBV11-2	CASSLRAAYIYEQYF
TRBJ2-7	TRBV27	CASSWTASNGYEQYF
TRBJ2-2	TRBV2	CASAMGVLGNTGELFF
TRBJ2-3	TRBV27	CASSFLFRRDTQYF
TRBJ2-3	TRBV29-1	CSVEKKLSTDTQYF
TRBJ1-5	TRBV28	CASSPGGARQPQHF
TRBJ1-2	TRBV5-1	CASSLTGDDGYTF
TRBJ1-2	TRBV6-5	CASSYSSARVNGYTF
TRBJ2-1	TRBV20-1	CSARVLLRGVGEQFF
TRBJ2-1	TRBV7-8	CASSFNLAGSFGEQFF
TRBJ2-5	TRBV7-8	CASSLPSSGEEETQYF
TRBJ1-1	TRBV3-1	CASSQYNTEAFF
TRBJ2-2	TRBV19	CASNALGGGSFGELFF
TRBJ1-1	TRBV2	CARNRRDSLIPVDTEAFF
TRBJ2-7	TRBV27	CASSVTGGLSEQYF